Below are 10 T cell receptor beta chains sequenced from a single sample in a study of blood T cell repertoires in COVID-19. Clones were read by immunoSEQ multiplex PCR, and TCRdb kept only the in-frame ones, dropping some. The sample consists of 200,000 or so clones, around four fifths of them appearing once. What was sequenced was peripheral blood. Source of these receptors: a man in his 60s with COVID-19, enrolled during active disease.

This clone was detected a few times. The V gene is TRBV25-1, the J gene TRBJ1-6; D perhaps matches TRBD1 (6 bases). The germline V gene has CDR1 MGHDK and CDR2 SYGVNS. The CDR3 consists of 15 residues. The V end lost 2 bases, the J end lost 4 bases, and 9 bases lay between the germline ends. In DNA form, the CDR3 reads TGTGCCAGCAGTGAAAGGGGGAGTTATAATTCACCCCTCCACTTT. Translation gives CASSERGSYNSPLHF.

The chain is built from TRBV30 and TRBJ2-1, with 8 bases lining up with TRBD2. V was clipped by 2 bases and J by 5 bases; unmatched bases: 5. Germline V gene lookup returns CDR1 GTSNPN and CDR2 SVGIG (reference sequence). This CDR3 spans 14 amino acids. The CDR3 region has the DNA TGTGCCTGGAGTACGACTAGCGTACACAATGAGCAGTTCTTC. Encoded protein: CAWSTTSVHNEQFF.

The chain recombines TRBV3-1 (or the pseudogene TRBV3-2) with TRBJ1-5; the match to TRBD1 covers 7 bases. The V gene end was trimmed by 3 bases and the J gene end by 4 bases; junction bases not matched to a gene: 3. Germline V gene sequence: CDR1 LGHDT, CDR2 YNNKEL (reference sequence). The CDR3 loop spans 14 amino acids. The CDR3 reads CASSHGTVNQPQHF. The CDR3 region has the DNA TGTGCCAGCAGCCACGGGACAGTAAATCAGCCCCAGCATTTT.

This chain connects TRBV19 to TRBJ1-5, with 7 nucleotides matching TRBD1. With V trimmed by 5 bases and J by 2 bases, 9 bases remained unmatched. The CDR3 has 16 amino acids. Germline CDR1 LNHDA, CDR2 SQIVND (reference sequence). CDR3 DNA: TGTGCCAGTAGTGCCGGGGGAGACAGGGGCAATCAGCCCCAGCATTTT. It yields the protein CASSAGGDRGNQPQHF.

The J gene is TRBJ1-2, the V gene TRBV4-1, with unresolved D. V was shortened by 4 bases and J by 7 bases, with 13 bases between the two germline ends. There are 13 residues in the CDR3. Per germline, CDR1 MGHRA and CDR2 YSYEKL. For the CDR3, the DNA is TGCGCCAGCAGCCTTGAGGGAGATGGTGGCTACACCTTC. Amino acid sequence: CASSLEGDGGYTF.

This sequence joins TRBV27 and TRBJ2-2, with TRBD1 identical over 8 bases. The junction had 7 bases not matched to a gene; V was cut back by 11 bases and J by 5 bases. Per the germline V gene, CDR1 is MNHEY and CDR2 is SMNVEV (reference sequence). The CDR3 sequence is 13 residues long. The CDR3 DNA reads as TGTGCCGTGACAGGGGCGGGAACCGGGGAGCTGTTTTTT. This translates into CAVTGAGTGELFF.

This clone was seen once. CDR3 amino acids: CASSKTGGTEAFF. CDR3 coding DNA: TGTGCCAGCAGCAAGACAGGGGGCACTGAAGCTTTCTTT. V and J are TRBV21-1 and TRBJ1-1; the table's D call TRBD1 went unverified against the DNA. TRBV21-1 counts as a pseudogene. The CDR3 runs to 13 residues.

The chain recombines TRBV7-9 with TRBJ2-7, with TRBD2 matching 8 bases. Trimming removed 4 bases from V and 4 bases from J; junction bases left unmatched: 9. Per the germline V gene, CDR1 is SEHNR and CDR2 is FQNEAQ (reference sequence). This CDR3 region has 15 residues. CDR3 protein: CASSYPGGGMYEQYF. DNA for the CDR3: TGTGCCAGCAGCTACCCGGGAGGGGGGATGTACGAGCAGTACTTC.

With respect to this clone: Different DNA sequences within this sample yield the same CDR3. CDR3 DNA sequence: TGTGCCAGCTCGCCGACAGGGAAGGGTTACGAGCAGTACTTC. Its protein is CASSPTGKGYEQYF. The rearrangement uses TRBV18 and TRBJ2-7, with 7 nucleotides matching TRBD1. The V segment lost 6 bases and the J segment 4 bases; nucleotides outside the gene matches: 9. The CDR3 covers 14 residues. CDR1 and CDR2 (germline): KGHSH, LQKENI.

As to this clone: Other DNA sequences in this specimen translate into the identical CDR3. V is TRBV7-2 and J is TRBJ2-7; no firm D call. The ends were cut back, 5 bases at V and 3 bases at J, with 5 bases in the middle. The germline gives CDR1 SGHTA, CDR2 FQGNSA. There are 11 residues in the CDR3. The CDR3 DNA is TGTGCCAGCAGCCCCAGCTACGAGCAGTACTTC. Protein product: CASSPSYEQYF.